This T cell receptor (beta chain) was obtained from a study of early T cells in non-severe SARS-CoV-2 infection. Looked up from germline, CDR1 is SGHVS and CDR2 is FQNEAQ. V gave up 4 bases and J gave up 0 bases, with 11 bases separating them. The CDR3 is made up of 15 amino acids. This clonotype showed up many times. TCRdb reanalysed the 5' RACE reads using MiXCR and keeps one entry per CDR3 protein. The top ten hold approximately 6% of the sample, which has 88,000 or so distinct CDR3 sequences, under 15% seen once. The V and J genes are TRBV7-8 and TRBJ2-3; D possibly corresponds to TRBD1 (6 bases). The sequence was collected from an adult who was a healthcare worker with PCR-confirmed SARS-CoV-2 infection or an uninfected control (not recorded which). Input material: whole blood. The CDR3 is CASSSGQMSTDTQYF. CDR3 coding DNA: TGTGCCAGCAGCTCCGGACAGATGAGCACAGATACGCAGTATTTT.